The rows below give T cell receptor beta chains drawn from one sample of a study of human T cells and chemical hapten exposure. TCRdb independently ran MiXCR on the RACE reads; one entry per CDR3 protein. The sample lists 85,000 to 100,000 distinct CDR3 sequences; roughly 9.6% were seen once. Source: whole blood, taken in connection with sensitization to the hapten diphenylcyclopropenone (DPC). Receptor source: a middle-aged man with alopecia areata. Some clones in this sample may be carry-over from other donors' samples. CDR3s include the opening cysteine and the closing phenylalanine or tryptophan. Clone size, where shown, is once, few, many, or a class for clones that have expanded.

14	TRBV5-1	TRBJ1-1	many	CASSKDRGITEAFF
15	TRBV5-6	TRBJ1-1	few	CASSFRAGRPTEAFF
12	TRBV6-1	TRBJ2-7	-	CASSDNSYEQYF
11	TRBV6-5	TRBJ2-1	few	CASSSPNEQFF
15	TRBV28	TRBJ2-7	-	CASNTGTSGSREQYF
15	TRBV30	TRBJ1-5	few	CAWSVRGQLNQPQHF
15	TRBV7-2	TRBJ2-3	medium-sized	CASSLGLAGGDTQYF
19	TRBV5-1	TRBJ2-2	many	CASSYGTSGRLANTGELFF
17	TRBV6-2/TRBV6-3	TRBJ1-5	many	CASSYHAGTGYNQPQHF
15	TRBV27	TRBJ1-1	many	CASKWEGQGNTEAFF
14	TRBV28	TRBJ1-2	many	CASRPGDGYYGYTF
14	TRBV6-1	TRBJ2-3	many	CASSQGSGTDTQYF
11	TRBV30	TRBJ2-1	-	CAWSSIREQFF
15	TRBV7-2	TRBJ2-5	many	CASSSRPGGQETQYF
16	TRBV7-6	TRBJ2-6	many	CASSLVPRSGANVLTF
16	TRBV24-1	TRBJ2-1	-	CATSDAGRGGYNEQFF
16	TRBV9	TRBJ2-3	-	CASSWTSGNVIDTQYF
14	TRBV20-1	TRBJ2-7	few	CSARRTGGWYEQYF
16	TRBV9	TRBJ2-5	-	CASSPQGGGYQETQYF
16	TRBV4-3	TRBJ1-4	few	CASSQDRTGVNEKLFF
17	TRBV19	TRBJ1-2	many	CASSDQSGTGVNYGYTF
17	TRBV5-4	TRBJ1-1	few	CASSLAPWRQGASEAFF
18	TRBV20-1	TRBJ2-2	few	CSASSSSSGIAGTGELFF
17	TRBV3-1	TRBJ2-3	few	CASRLSGTSGSTDTQYF
13	TRBV20-1	TRBJ1-4	few	CSAPQGGGEKLFF
14	TRBV28	TRBJ2-1	many	CASRSGAVNNEQFF
17	TRBV6-5	TRBJ2-3	-	CASSSVGAGGPRDTQYF
15	TRBV19	TRBJ2-7	-	CASSIPGLGRYEQYF
15	TRBV6-2/TRBV6-3	TRBJ2-5	-	CASTVILGGRETQYF
13	TRBV29-1	TRBJ2-5	few	CSVVESGVETQYF
15	TRBV18	TRBJ2-1	few	CASSQLSGSYNEQFF
19	TRBV7-2	TRBJ2-3	-	CASSLAPSPGLAPGDTQYF
13	TRBV7-9	TRBJ1-1	few	CASSLQQGKEAFF
15	TRBV10-3	TRBJ2-2	few	CAISESGASTGELFF
15	TRBV5-1	TRBJ2-6	many	CASSTSGTGANVLTF
15	TRBV12-3/TRBV12-4	TRBJ2-2	-	CASSFRLVSTGELFF
15	TRBV3-1	TRBJ1-1	-	CASSTNQGGITEAFF
14	TRBV29-1	TRBJ2-2	-	CSVASPGVIGELFF
14	TRBV7-6	TRBJ1-1	once	CASSPTRVYAEAFF
13	TRBV15	TRBJ1-5	many	CATSRDLNQPQHF
14	TRBV12-3/TRBV12-4	TRBJ1-6	few	CASSLSAVTSPLHF
17	TRBV5-1	TRBJ2-3	few	CASSFEWDGRPGDTQYF
17	TRBV5-5	TRBJ1-6	-	CASSVGQTSSYNSPLHF
14	TRBV29-1	TRBJ2-1	-	CSVDIAGGYNEQFF
13	TRBV6-6	TRBJ2-7	few	CASSPNQGYEQYF
14	TRBV12-3/TRBV12-4	TRBJ2-5	-	CASTQRDIQETQYF
17	TRBV20-1	TRBJ1-1	few	CSARDLQGSPVNTEAFF
13	TRBV11-3	TRBJ2-1	once	CASSLDRTNEQFF
20	TRBV6-5	TRBJ1-2	-	CASSLMRIIGIVGRRYGYTF
15	TRBV5-1	TRBJ1-4	many	CASSLGDKLAEKLFF
12	TRBV3-1	TRBJ2-1	-	CASSQGNNEQFF
23	TRBV5-1	TRBJ2-1	few	CASSLPGLLDRDPYSSPYNEQFF
17	TRBV6-2/TRBV6-3	TRBJ2-3	-	CASSYHGQGVGTDTQYF
13	TRBV28	TRBJ2-7	-	CPPQTSGPYEQYF